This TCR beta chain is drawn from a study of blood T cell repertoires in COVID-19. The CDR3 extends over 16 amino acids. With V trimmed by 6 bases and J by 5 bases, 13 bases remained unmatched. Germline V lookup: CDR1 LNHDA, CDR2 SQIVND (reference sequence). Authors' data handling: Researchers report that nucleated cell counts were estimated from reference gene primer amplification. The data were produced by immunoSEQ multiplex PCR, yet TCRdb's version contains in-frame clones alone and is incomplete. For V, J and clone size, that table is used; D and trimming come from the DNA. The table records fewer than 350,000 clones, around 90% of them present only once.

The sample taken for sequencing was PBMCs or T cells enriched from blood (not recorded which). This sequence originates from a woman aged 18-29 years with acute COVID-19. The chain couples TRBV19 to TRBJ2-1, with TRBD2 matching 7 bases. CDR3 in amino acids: CASSPLAIVPNNEQFF. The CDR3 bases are TGTGCCAGTAGCCCACTAGCGATCGTGCCGAACAATGAGCAGTTCTTC.